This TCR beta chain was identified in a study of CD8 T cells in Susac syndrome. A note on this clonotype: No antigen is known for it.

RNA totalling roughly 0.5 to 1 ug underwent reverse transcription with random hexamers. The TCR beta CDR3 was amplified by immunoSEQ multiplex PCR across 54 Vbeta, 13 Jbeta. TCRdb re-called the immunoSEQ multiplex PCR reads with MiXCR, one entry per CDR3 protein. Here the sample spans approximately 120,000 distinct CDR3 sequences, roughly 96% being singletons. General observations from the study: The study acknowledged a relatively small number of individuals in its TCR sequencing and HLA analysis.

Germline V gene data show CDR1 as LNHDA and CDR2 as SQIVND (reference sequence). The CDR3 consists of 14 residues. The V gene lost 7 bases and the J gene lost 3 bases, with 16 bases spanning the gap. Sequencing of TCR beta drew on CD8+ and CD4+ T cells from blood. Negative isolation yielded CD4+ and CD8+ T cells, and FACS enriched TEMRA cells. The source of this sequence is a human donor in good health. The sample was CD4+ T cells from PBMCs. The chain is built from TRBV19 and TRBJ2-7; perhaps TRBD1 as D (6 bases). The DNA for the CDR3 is TGTGCCAGTACCAAGGACAGCCTAAACTACGAGCAGTACTTC. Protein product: CASTKDSLNYEQYF.